The following is a T cell receptor (beta chain) sequence with its context. Its antigen remains unidentified. The data were taken from a study of radiotherapy plus CTLA-4 blockade in lung cancer. Across the study: Of all patients, around 19% responded objectively and 25% to 35% showed disease control. Notes on the study in general: How blood T cell clones changed early, along with interferon-beta, reportedly forecast response best. Blood saw expansion of tumor-derived TCR clones after radiotherapy plus ipilimumab.

This CDR3 is 15 amino acids long. Trimming pared 3 bases from V and 4 bases from J, leaving 13 bases between. Germline CDR1 SGHAT, CDR2 FQNNGV. TCRdb's copy holds only in-frame clones and misses some; the assay was immunoSEQ multiplex PCR. The data contain around 72,000 clones, around 73% of them singletons. Alongside CTLA-4 blockade with ipilimumab, patients with chemo-refractory metastatic non-small-cell lung cancer received focal radiation. The source of this sequence is a human donor with non-small cell lung cancer who had a complete response to radiotherapy plus ipilimumab. The gene calls are TRBV11-2 and TRBJ1-5; possibly TRBD1 for D (5 bases). The sequenced sample was peripheral blood, obtained from a patient treated with radiotherapy plus ipilimumab. CDR3 sequence: CASSFAGTNNQPQHF. The DNA of the CDR3 is TGTGCCAGCAGCTTTGCGGGGACTAATAATCAGCCCCAGCATTTT.